The 2 T cell receptor beta chains below come from one sample, sequenced in a study of Ad26.COV2.S vaccination and SARS-CoV-2 variants. Measured with immunoSEQ multiplex PCR; TCRdb has only the in-frame clones, and not every one. Counted here are about 260,000 clones, around 88% occurring once; the ten biggest clones make up under 3%. Treatment noted: 19 received Ad26.COV2.S at low or high dose, single or two shots; about 5 received placebo; per-sample allocation not given. The samples date from day 63 after the first vaccine or placebo injection. This specimen consisted of peripheral blood, obtained in a trial of Ad26.COV2.S vaccine versus placebo. These receptor sequences come from a person aged 18-65 years who received the Ad26.COV2.S COVID-19 vaccine or a placebo.

The V gene is TRBV7-2, the J gene TRBJ1-3; D remains ambiguous. V was shortened by 1 base and J by 3 bases, with 10 bases between the two germline ends. Germline V gene sequence: CDR1 SGHTA, CDR2 FQGNSA. This CDR3 has 15 residues. In nucleotides, the CDR3 is TGTGCCAGCAGCTTAGATCGCAGACTTGGAAACACCATATATTTT. Protein: CASSLDRRLGNTIYF.

CDR3 nucleotide sequence: TGCAGTGCTACGGCGGTCTATGGCTACACCTTC. Amino acids: CSATAVYGYTF. The J gene is TRBJ1-2, the V gene TRBV20-1; the D is unclear. Germline V gene lookup returns CDR1 DFQATT and CDR2 SNEGSKA (reference sequence). This CDR3 spans 11 amino acids. Trimming cost V 4 bases and J 4 bases, with 7 bases left between them.